A selection of T cell receptor beta chains follows, all from one sample in a study of tumor-infiltrating lymphocytes in primary liver carcinoma. TCRdb analysed the multiplex PCR reads with MiXCR anew, one entry per CDR3 protein. The sample contains about 99,000 distinct CDR3 sequences, about 70% of which appear only once. Sequencing was done on a sample of liver tumor tissue from sampling region 5. The receptors were sampled from an older woman with primary liver carcinoma and hepatitis B virus infection. Both conserved end residues are part of each CDR3. Each record gives: D gene, V gene, J gene, clone size, CDR3 protein, CDR3 DNA. D genes are given only for firm matches. Clone size is stated in some rows and not others, as once, few, many or a class when expanded.

D: TRBD1; V: TRBV7-9; J: TRBJ2-1; size: NA; CDR3: CASQDRGGSEQFF; DNA: TGTGCCAGCCAGGACAGGGGTGGAAGTGAGCAGTTCTTC
D: TRBD1; V: TRBV28; J: TRBJ1-1; size: NA; CDR3: CASSPRGQGNTEAFF; DNA: TGTGCCAGCAGTCCGAGGGGACAGGGTAACACTGAGGCTTTCTTT
D: NA; V: TRBV11-2; J: TRBJ2-3; size: NA; CDR3: CASSPQGGCLDTHYF; DNA: TGTGCCAGCAGCCCACAGGGGGGGTGCTTAGATACGCACTATTTT
D: TRBD2; V: TRBV11-2; J: TRBJ2-1; size: once; CDR3: CASSFLRTSGGYNEQFF; DNA: TGTGCCAGCAGCTTCCTTAGGACTAGCGGAGGATACAATGAGCAGTTCTTC
D: NA; V: TRBV6-5; J: TRBJ1-3; size: many; CDR3: CASSRKGVDPYTIYF; DNA: TGTGCCAGCAGCCGGAAGGGGGTAGATCCTTACACCATATATTTT
D: TRBD1; V: TRBV11-2; J: TRBJ1-2; size: NA; CDR3: CASSLSATGGGYTF; DNA: TGTGCCAGCAGCTTAAGCGCTACAGGGGGTGGCTACACCTTC
D: NA; V: TRBV11-3; J: TRBJ2-1; size: once; CDR3: CTSSLGEETQFF; DNA: TGTACCAGTAGCTTAGGGGAAGAGACCCAGTTCTTC
D: TRBD1; V: TRBV11-2; J: TRBJ2-1; size: few; CDR3: CASSLRSGQRFYNEQFF; DNA: TGTGCCAGCAGTTTACGATCGGGACAGAGATTCTACAATGAGCAGTTTTTC
D: NA; V: TRBV4-1; J: TRBJ2-7; size: NA; CDR3: CASSQGPVDYEQYF; DNA: TGCGCCAGCAGCCAAGGTCCAGTGGATTACGAGCAGTACTTC
D: NA; V: TRBV28; J: TRBJ2-7; size: NA; CDR3: CTSSARVEQYF; DNA: TGTACCAGCAGTGCCAGGGTCGAGCAGTACTTC
D: NA; V: TRBV7-6; J: TRBJ2-5; size: NA; CDR3: CASSLEGRAQYF; DNA: TGTGCCAGCAGCTTAGAGGGAAGGGCCCAGTACTTC